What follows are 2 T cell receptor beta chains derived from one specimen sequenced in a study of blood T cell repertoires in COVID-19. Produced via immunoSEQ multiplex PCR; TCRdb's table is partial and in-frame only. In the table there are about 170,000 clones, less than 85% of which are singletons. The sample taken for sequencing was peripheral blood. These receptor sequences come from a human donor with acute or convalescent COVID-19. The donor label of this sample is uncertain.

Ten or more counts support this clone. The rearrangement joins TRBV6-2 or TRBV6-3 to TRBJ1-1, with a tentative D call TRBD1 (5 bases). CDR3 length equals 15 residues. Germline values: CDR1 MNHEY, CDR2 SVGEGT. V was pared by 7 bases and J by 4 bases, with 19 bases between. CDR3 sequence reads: CASTPYGQGGTEAFF. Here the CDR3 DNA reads TGTGCCAGCACCCCATACGGGCAGGGCGGCACTGAAGCTTTCTTT.

DNA of the CDR3: TGCGCCAGCAGCCCACGATTGGGACAGGATTTGAACACTGAAGCTTTCTTT. This encodes CASSPRLGQDLNTEAFF. This chain links TRBV4-3 with TRBJ1-1; 8 bases are shared with TRBD1. Germline trimming cut 4 bases from V and 0 bases from J; bases unmatched to any gene: 10. The germline CDR1 and CDR2 sequences are LGHNA and YSLEER. CDR3 length equals 17 residues.